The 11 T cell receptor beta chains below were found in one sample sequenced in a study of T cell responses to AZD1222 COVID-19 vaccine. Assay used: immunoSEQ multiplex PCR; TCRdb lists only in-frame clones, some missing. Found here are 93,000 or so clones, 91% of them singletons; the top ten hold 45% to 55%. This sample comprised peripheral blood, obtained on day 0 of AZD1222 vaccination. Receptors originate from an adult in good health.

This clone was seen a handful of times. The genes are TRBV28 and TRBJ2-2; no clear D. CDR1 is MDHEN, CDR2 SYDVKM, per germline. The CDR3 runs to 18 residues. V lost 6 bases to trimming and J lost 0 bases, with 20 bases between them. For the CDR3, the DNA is TGTGCCAGCAGCCTTTATATCGGCCAGCGCGCGAACACCGGGGAGCTGTTTTTT. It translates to CASSLYIGQRANTGELFF.

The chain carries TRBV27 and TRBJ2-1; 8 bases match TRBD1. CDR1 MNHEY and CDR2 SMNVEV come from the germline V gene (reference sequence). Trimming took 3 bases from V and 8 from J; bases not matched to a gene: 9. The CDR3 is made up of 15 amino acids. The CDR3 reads CASSLSRGRLDEQFF. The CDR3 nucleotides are TGTGCCAGCAGTTTGTCCAGGGGGCGCCTAGATGAGCAGTTCTTC.

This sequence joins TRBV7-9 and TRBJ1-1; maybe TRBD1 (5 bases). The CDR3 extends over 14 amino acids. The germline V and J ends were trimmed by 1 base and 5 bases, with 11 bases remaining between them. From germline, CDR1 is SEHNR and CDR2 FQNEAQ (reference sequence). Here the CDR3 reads CASSLGGQGTEAFF. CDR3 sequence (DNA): TGTGCCAGCAGCTTAGGAGGTCAGGGAACTGAAGCTTTCTTT.

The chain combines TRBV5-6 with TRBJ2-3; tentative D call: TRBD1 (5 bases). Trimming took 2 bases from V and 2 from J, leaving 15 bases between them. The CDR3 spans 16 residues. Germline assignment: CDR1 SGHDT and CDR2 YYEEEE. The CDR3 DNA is TGTGCCAGCAGCTTCAGACAGACAATGCTCACAGATACGCAGTATTTT. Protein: CASSFRQTMLTDTQYF.

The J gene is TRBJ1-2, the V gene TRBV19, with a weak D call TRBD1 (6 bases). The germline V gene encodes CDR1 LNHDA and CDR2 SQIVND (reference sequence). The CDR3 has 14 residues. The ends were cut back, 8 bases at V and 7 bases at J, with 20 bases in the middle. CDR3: CASRRDTGGSGYTF. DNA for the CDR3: TGTGCCAGTCGACGGGACACCGGCGGGAGTGGCTACACCTTC.

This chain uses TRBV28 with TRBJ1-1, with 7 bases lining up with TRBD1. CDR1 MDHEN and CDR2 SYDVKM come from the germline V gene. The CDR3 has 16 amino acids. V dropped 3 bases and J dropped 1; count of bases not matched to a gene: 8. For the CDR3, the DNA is TGTGCCAGCAGTTTTCGAACCAGGGGGGGGAACACTGAAGCTTTCTTT. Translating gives CASSFRTRGGNTEAFF. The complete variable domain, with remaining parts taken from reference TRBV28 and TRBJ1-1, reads DVKVTQSSRYLVKRTGEKVFLECVQDMDHENMFWYRQDPGLGLRLIYFSYDVKMKEKGDIPEGYSVSREKKERFSLILESASTNQTSMYLCASSFRTRGGNTEAFFGQGTRLTVV.

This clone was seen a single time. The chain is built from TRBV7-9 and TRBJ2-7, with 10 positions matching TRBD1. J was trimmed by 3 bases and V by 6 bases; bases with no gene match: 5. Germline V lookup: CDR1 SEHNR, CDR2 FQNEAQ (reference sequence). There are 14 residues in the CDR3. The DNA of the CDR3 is TGTGCCAGCAGGGAGACAGGGGGCGGCTACGAGCAGTACTTC. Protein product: CASRETGGGYEQYF.

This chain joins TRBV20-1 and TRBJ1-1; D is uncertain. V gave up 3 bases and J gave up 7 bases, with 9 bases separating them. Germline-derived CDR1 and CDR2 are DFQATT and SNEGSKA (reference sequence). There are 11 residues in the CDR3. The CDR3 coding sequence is TGCAGTGCTAGCCGGATGCTTGAAGCTTTCTTT. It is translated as CSASRMLEAFF.

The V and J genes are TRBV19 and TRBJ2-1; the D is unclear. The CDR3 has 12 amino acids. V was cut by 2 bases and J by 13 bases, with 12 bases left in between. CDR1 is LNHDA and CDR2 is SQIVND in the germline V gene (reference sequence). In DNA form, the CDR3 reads TGTGCCAGTAGTATACTGGGGTTAAATCAGTTCTTC. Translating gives CASSILGLNQFF.

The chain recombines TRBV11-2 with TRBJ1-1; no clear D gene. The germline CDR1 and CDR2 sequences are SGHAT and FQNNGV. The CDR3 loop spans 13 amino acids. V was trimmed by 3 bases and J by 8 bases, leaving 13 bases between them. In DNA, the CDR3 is TGTGCCAGCAGCTTCCTGGGGATGGGGGAAGCTTTCTTT. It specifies CASSFLGMGEAFF.

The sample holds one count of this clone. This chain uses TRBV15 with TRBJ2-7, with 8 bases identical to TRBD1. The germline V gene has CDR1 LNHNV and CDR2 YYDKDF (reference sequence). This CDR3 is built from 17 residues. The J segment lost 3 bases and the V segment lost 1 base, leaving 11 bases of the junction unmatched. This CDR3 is CATSRGTGLGGLYEQYF. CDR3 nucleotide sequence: TGTGCCACCAGCAGAGGGACAGGGCTGGGGGGTCTCTACGAGCAGTACTTC.